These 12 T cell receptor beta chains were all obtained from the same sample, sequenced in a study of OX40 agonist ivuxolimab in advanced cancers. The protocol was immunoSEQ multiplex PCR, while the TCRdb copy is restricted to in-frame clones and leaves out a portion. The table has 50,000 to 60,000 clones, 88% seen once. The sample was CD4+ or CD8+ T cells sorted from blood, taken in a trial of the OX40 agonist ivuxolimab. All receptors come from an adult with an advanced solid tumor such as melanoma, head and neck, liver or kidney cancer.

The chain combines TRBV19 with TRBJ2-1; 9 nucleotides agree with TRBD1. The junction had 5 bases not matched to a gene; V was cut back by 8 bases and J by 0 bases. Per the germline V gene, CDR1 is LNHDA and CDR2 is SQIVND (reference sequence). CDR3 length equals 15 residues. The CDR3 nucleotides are TGTGCCAGTGGTAGGACAGGGGCCTCCTACAATGAGCAGTTCTTC. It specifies CASGRTGASYNEQFF.

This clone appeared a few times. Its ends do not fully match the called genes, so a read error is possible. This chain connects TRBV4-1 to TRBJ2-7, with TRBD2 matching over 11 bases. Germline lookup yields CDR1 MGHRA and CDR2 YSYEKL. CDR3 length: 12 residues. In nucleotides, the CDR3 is TGCGCCAGCAGCGGGTTAGCGGGGGGGACCTGCTTC. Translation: CASSGLAGGTCF.

CDR3 in DNA: TGTGCCAGCAGCTGGGACAGCCGACCTAACACTGAAGCTTTCTTT. It yields the protein CASSWDSRPNTEAFF. The chain employs TRBV5-6 and TRBJ1-1; 7 nucleotides line up with TRBD1. Germline assignment: CDR1 SGHDT and CDR2 YYEEEE. This CDR3 contains 15 residues. The V and J ends lost 3 bases and 2 bases, in that order; junction bases with no gene match: 7.

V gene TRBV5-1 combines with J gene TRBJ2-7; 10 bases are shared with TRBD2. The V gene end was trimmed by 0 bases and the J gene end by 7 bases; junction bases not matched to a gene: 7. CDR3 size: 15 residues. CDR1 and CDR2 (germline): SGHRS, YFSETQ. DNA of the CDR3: TGCGCCAGCAGCTTGGATAGCGGGGGGCCGGTGGAGCAGTACTTC. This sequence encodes CASSLDSGGPVEQYF.

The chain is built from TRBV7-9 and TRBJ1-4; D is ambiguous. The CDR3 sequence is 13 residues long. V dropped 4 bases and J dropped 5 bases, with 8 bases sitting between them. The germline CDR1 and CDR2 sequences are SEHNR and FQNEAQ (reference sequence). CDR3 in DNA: TGTGCCAGCAGCTCAGAGGGAAATGAAAAACTGTTTTTT. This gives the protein CASSSEGNEKLFF.

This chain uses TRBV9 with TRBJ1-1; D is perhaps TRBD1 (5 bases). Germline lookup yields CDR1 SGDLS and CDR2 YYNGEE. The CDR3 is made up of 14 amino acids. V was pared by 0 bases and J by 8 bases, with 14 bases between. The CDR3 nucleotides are TGTGCCAGCAGCGTAGGTGACAGTACTATAGAAGCTTTCTTT. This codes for CASSVGDSTIEAFF.

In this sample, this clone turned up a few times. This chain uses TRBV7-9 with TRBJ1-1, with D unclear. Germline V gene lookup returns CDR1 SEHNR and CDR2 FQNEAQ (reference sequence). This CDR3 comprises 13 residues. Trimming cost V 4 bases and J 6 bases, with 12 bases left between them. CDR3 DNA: TGTGCCAGCAGCTCCCAGGTTCGACCTGAAGCTTTCTTT. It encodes CASSSQVRPEAFF.

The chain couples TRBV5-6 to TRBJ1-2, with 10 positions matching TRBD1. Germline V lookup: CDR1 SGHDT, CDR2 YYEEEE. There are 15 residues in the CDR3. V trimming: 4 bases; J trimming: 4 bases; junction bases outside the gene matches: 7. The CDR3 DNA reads TGTGCCAGCAGCCCAGGACAGGGGGGGACCTATGGCTACACCTTC. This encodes CASSPGQGGTYGYTF.

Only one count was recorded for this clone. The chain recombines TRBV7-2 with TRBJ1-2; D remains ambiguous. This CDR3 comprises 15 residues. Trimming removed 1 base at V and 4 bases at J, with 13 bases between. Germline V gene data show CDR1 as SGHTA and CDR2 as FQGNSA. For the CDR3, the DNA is TGTGCCAGCAGCTTAGTTGATAGTGGAGGCTATGGCTACACCTTC. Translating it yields CASSLVDSGGYGYTF.

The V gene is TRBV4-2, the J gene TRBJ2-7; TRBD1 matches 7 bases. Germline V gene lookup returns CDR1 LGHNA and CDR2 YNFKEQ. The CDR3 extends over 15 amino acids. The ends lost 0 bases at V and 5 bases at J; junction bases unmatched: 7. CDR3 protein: CASSQEGTAPDEQYF. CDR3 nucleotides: TGTGCCAGCAGCCAAGAGGGGACAGCGCCCGACGAGCAGTACTTC.

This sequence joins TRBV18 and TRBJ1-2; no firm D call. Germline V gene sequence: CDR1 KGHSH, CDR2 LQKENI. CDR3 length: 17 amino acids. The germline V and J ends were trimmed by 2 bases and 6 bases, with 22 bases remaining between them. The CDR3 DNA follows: TGTGCCAGCTCACCAAGCTCTCAGGCCTATTTGCCTAATGGCTACACCTTC. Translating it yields CASSPSSQAYLPNGYTF.

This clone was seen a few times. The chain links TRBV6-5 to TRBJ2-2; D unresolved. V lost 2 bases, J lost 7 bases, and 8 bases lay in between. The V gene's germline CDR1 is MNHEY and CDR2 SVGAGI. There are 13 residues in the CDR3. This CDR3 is CASSYSPGGELFF. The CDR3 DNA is TGTGCCAGCAGTTACAGCCCCGGCGGGGAGCTGTTTTTT.